A single sample is the source of the 30 T cell receptor beta chains below, sequenced in a study of shared clonotypes between healthy human individuals (dated by TCRdb to about 2020). Libraries were built with the immunoSEQ multiplex PCR assay. The table comes from immuneACCESS by way of TCRdb, which keeps in-frame sequences with V and J called. Part of the clones is missing from these tables; in studies checked, under half for an unresolved V gene and the rest for unknown reasons. The sample table lists millions of clones, approximately 93% of them with a count of one. Of the sample, 0.39% is held by the ten largest clones. Sequenced input: naive CD4+ T cells from PBMCs. The cell subset or site label, as the study defines it: CD45RA+ positively selected. The receptor source for this set is a young man in good health. Some clones in this sample may be carry-over from other donors' samples.

The V call is TRBV2, the J call TRBJ2-2; D call uncertain. CDR1 is SNHLY and CDR2 is FYNNEI in the germline V gene. V gave up 4 bases and J gave up 7 bases, with 4 bases separating them. The CDR3 has 11 residues. CDR3 amino acids: CASSAHGELFF. The CDR3 DNA is TGTGCCAGCAGTGCCCACGGGGAGCTGTTTTTT.

For the CDR3, the DNA is TGTGCCAGCAGCTTAGGGGGTCCCATCTACGAGCAGTACTTC. Protein product: CASSLGGPIYEQYF. J is TRBJ2-7 and V is TRBV13; D ambiguous. Trimming removed 0 bases from V and 3 bases from J, with 9 bases in between. In germline, CDR1 is PRHDT, CDR2 FYEKMQ (reference sequence). The CDR3 has 14 residues.

The chain joins TRBV29-1 to TRBJ1-1; D may be TRBD1 (5 bases). The germline CDR1 and CDR2 sequences are SQVTM and ANQGSEA. The CDR3 totals 12 residues. Written as DNA, the CDR3 is TGCAGTGCGGGACCCCCGAACACTGAAGCTTTCTTT. Translating it yields CSAGPPNTEAFF.

This rearrangement joins TRBV28 to TRBJ1-3; D uncertain. The germline gives CDR1 MDHEN, CDR2 SYDVKM. V was cut by 3 bases and J by 0 bases, with 15 bases left in between. The CDR3 extends over 17 amino acids. The CDR3 sequence is CASSFSSGLPSGNTIYF. The DNA for the CDR3 is TGTGCCAGCAGTTTTTCGTCGGGCTTACCCTCTGGAAACACCATATATTTT.

CDR3 loop: CASSYPYRGSTEAFF. As DNA, the CDR3 is TGTGCCAGCAGTTACCCTTACAGGGGGTCTACTGAAGCTTTCTTT. The V gene is TRBV28, the J gene TRBJ1-1, with 8 bases aligning to TRBD1. The trim removed 4 bases at V and 5 bases at J, leaving 9 bases unmatched. CDR3 length: 15 residues. The germline CDR1 and CDR2 sequences are MDHEN and SYDVKM.

The CDR3 is CASSGTSGRGETQYF. As DNA, the CDR3 is TGCGCCAGCAGTGGGACTAGCGGGAGGGGGGAGACCCAGTACTTC. The rearrangement uses TRBV10-2 and TRBJ2-5, with 15 nucleotides matching TRBD2. The junction had 2 bases not matched to a gene; V was cut back by 4 bases and J by 5 bases. This CDR3 comprises 15 residues. The germline V gene encodes CDR1 WSHSY and CDR2 SAAADI.

The gene calls are TRBV7-8 and TRBJ1-2, with D unresolved. The CDR3 extends over 14 amino acids. The V end lost 5 bases, the J end lost 6 bases, and 16 bases lay between the germline ends. From germline, CDR1 is SGHVS and CDR2 FQNEAQ. DNA for the CDR3: TGTGCCAGCAGCAGAGGGAGGGTTCCGCATGGCTACACCTTC. Its protein is CASSRGRVPHGYTF.

Comment on this clone: Other DNA sequences in the sample encode the same CDR3. CDR3 nucleotides: TGTGCCAGCTCACCCGACGGTAACTATGGCTACACCTTC. Translated, it gives CASSPDGNYGYTF. The rearrangement links TRBV18 to TRBJ1-2; no clear D gene. Per germline, CDR1 KGHSH and CDR2 LQKENI. Deletions cut 3 bases from V and 1 base from J, with 6 bases between. The CDR3 contains 13 residues.

The chain joins TRBV7-3 to TRBJ2-5; D is undetermined. The V gene lost 6 bases and the J gene lost 5 bases, with 13 bases spanning the gap. Per germline, CDR1 SGHTA and CDR2 FQGTGA. This CDR3 is 13 amino acids long. This CDR3 reads CASSILTTETQYF. CDR3 DNA sequence: TGTGCCAGCAGTATTTTAACCACGGAGACCCAGTACTTC.

The chain combines TRBV6-6 with TRBJ2-1; a possible D gene is TRBD2 (6 bases). The CDR3 is 13 residues long. Trimming took off 2 bases at V and 14 bases at J, with 16 bases between the two ends. Germline-derived CDR1 and CDR2 are MNHNY and SVGAGI (reference sequence). The CDR3 coding sequence is TGTGCCAGCAGTTACCGGGAGCTGACTGTAGAGTTCTTC. Translating it yields CASSYRELTVEFF.

V gene TRBV11-3 combines with J gene TRBJ2-3; 9 bases map to TRBD1. The V gene's germline CDR1 is SGHNT and CDR2 YENEEA. The CDR3 consists of 15 residues. Germline trimming cut 6 bases from V and 5 bases from J; bases unmatched to any gene: 9. The CDR3 spells CASSSTGQGLDTQYF. CDR3 DNA: TGTGCCAGCAGTTCCACAGGACAGGGGTTAGATACGCAGTATTTT.

Regarding this clone: This sample also contains other DNA sequences that code for the same CDR3. The chain links TRBV19 to TRBJ2-7; D unclear. This CDR3 region has 14 residues. V gave up 3 bases and J gave up 2 bases, with 11 bases separating them. Germline V gene lookup returns CDR1 LNHDA and CDR2 SQIVND (reference sequence). CDR3 residues: CASSIPGRAYEQYF. CDR3 DNA sequence: TGTGCCAGTAGTATTCCGGGCCGGGCCTACGAGCAGTACTTC.

The J gene is TRBJ1-2, the V gene TRBV28; 8 nucleotides align to TRBD1. V trimming: 5 bases; J trimming: 4 bases; junction bases outside the gene matches: 9. This CDR3 contains 15 residues. Germline V gene lookup returns CDR1 MDHEN and CDR2 SYDVKM. CDR3 in amino acids: CASSTGTGGAYGYTF. In DNA form, the CDR3 reads TGTGCCAGCAGTACCGGGACAGGTGGGGCCTATGGCTACACCTTC.

The V call is TRBV10-3, the J call TRBJ1-4; possible D gene TRBD1, 6 bases. The CDR3 is made up of 14 amino acids. Germline loops: CDR1 ENHRY, CDR2 SYGVKD. V was clipped by 10 bases and J by 4 bases, with 16 bases between them. CDR3 sequence: CATGYRAGNEKLFF. CDR3 DNA sequence: TGTGCCACCGGCTACAGGGCCGGTAATGAAAAACTGTTTTTT.

The CDR3 spells CASSTDYRYWTSGTDTGELFF. The CDR3 nucleotides read TGTGCCAGTAGTACAGACTACAGGTATTGGACTAGCGGGACGGACACCGGGGAGCTGTTTTTT. This chain uses TRBV19 with TRBJ2-2; TRBD2 agrees at 12 bases. The length of the CDR3 is 21 residues. The V segment lost 4 bases and the J segment 3 bases; nucleotides outside the gene matches: 18. Germline V gives CDR1 LNHDA, CDR2 SQIVND (reference sequence).

This sequence joins TRBV11-1 and TRBJ2-7; TRBD1 might be the D (6 bases). Trimming removed 5 bases from V and 3 bases from J, with 17 bases in between. The CDR3 spans 15 residues. Germline-derived CDR1 and CDR2 are SGHAT and FQDESV (reference sequence). DNA of the CDR3: TGTGCCAGCAGCGACATCAAGACAGGAGGCTACGAGCAGTACTTC. Translated, it gives CASSDIKTGGYEQYF.

The chain employs TRBV19 and TRBJ2-3; D gene unclear. The CDR3 has 13 residues. Germline V gene lookup returns CDR1 LNHDA and CDR2 SQIVND (reference sequence). V lost 5 bases and J lost 5, with 11 bases in between. DNA of the CDR3: TGTGCCAGTAGTCCACCAGTGCTAGATACGCAGTATTTT. It translates to CASSPPVLDTQYF.

The gene calls are TRBV7-9 and TRBJ1-1; D is unclear. This CDR3 has 14 residues. The V end was cut by 3 bases, the J end by 5 bases, with 13 bases between. Germline V gene sequence: CDR1 SEHNR, CDR2 FQNEAQ (reference sequence). The chain's CDR3 is CASSFAGEGTEAFF. CDR3 bases: TGTGCCAGCAGCTTCGCCGGGGAGGGAACTGAAGCTTTCTTT.

The V call is TRBV18, the J call TRBJ2-1; 9 bases line up with TRBD1. From germline, CDR1 is KGHSH and CDR2 LQKENI. J gave up 7 bases and V 2 bases, and 3 bases lay outside the gene matches. CDR3 length equals 14 residues. The CDR3 protein is CASSPRTGANEQFF. The CDR3 DNA is TGTGCCAGCTCACCAAGGACAGGGGCGAATGAGCAGTTCTTC. The full variable domain, with the rest looked up from reference TRBV18 and TRBJ2-1, is NAGVMQNPRHLVRRRGQEARLRCSPMKGHSHVYWYRQLPEEGLKFMVYLQKENIIDESGMPKERFSAEFPKEGPSILRIQQVVRGDSAAYFCASSPRTGANEQFFGPGTRLTVL.

On this clone itself: Other DNA sequences from this sample encode an identical CDR3 as well. V gene TRBV28 combines with J gene TRBJ2-3, with D possibly matching TRBD2 (5 bases). Germline assignment: CDR1 MDHEN and CDR2 SYDVKM. Trimming pared 4 bases from V and 0 bases from J, leaving 5 bases between. The CDR3 consists of 13 residues. This CDR3 is CASSSGSTDTQYF. The CDR3, as DNA: TGTGCCAGCAGTTCGGGGAGCACAGATACGCAGTATTTT. Looking up the rest from reference TRBV28 and TRBJ2-3 gives the full variable domain: DVKVTQSSRYLVKRTGEKVFLECVQDMDHENMFWYRQDPGLGLRLIYFSYDVKMKEKGDIPEGYSVSREKKERFSLILESASTNQTSMYLCASSSGSTDTQYFGPGTRLTVL.

Comments on this clone: Distinct nucleotide sequences in the sample also encode this CDR3. The CDR3 sequence: CASSPSGSRYEQYF. CDR3 nucleotide sequence: TGTGCCAGCAGCCCTAGCGGGAGTAGGTACGAGCAGTACTTC. V usage is TRBV28 and J usage is TRBJ2-7; 10 nucleotides agree with TRBD2. The CDR3 loop spans 14 amino acids. Germline values: CDR1 MDHEN, CDR2 SYDVKM. The J segment lost 4 bases and the V segment lost 6 bases, leaving 6 bases of the junction unmatched.

Notes on this clone: Other DNA sequences from this sample encode an identical CDR3 as well. J is TRBJ1-1 and V is TRBV5-6; D is undetermined. CDR3 length: 14 amino acids. Trimming left V 2 bases short and J 1 base short, with 9 bases between. Germline V gene data show CDR1 as SGHDT and CDR2 as YYEEEE. The CDR3 DNA reads TGTGCCAGCAGCTTATTCCGGGCGAACACTGAAGCTTTCTTT. It translates to CASSLFRANTEAFF. The whole variable domain, filled in from reference TRBV5-6 and TRBJ1-1, reads DAGVTQSPTHLIKTRGQQVTLRCSPKSGHDTVSWYQQALGQGPQFIFQYYEEEERQRGNFPDRFSGHQFPNYSSELNVNALLLGDSALYLCASSLFRANTEAFFGQGTRLTVV.

V gene TRBV27 combines with J gene TRBJ2-7, with 8 bases lining up with TRBD1. This CDR3 is built from 16 residues. V gave up 3 bases and J gave up 0 bases; unmatched junction bases: 7. Germline CDR1 is MNHEY and CDR2 is SMNVEV (reference sequence). The CDR3 sequence: CASSLGTGDPSYEQYF. CDR3 bases: TGTGCCAGCAGTTTGGGGACAGGCGATCCCTCCTACGAGCAGTACTTC.

This clone was detected only once. The chain links TRBV7-3 to TRBJ1-1; D is unresolved. Germline V lookup: CDR1 SGHTA, CDR2 FQGTGA. The CDR3 spans 13 residues. The V end was cut by 5 bases, the J end by 3 bases, with 10 bases between. The CDR3 sequence: CASSPDVYTEAFF. The DNA of the CDR3 is TGTGCCAGCAGCCCAGACGTATACACTGAAGCTTTCTTT.

The CDR3 region is CASSFFGGTSATGELFF. The CDR3 DNA sequence: TGTGCCAGCAGCTTTTTTGGAGGGACTAGCGCAACCGGGGAGCTGTTTTTT. The gene calls are TRBV7-2 and TRBJ2-2; 10 bases are shared with TRBD2. Germline V lookup: CDR1 SGHTA, CDR2 FQGNSA. The J segment lost 5 bases and the V segment lost 3 bases, leaving 9 bases of the junction unmatched. This CDR3 has 17 residues.

The V and J genes are TRBV19 and TRBJ1-2; D gene unclear. The V end was cut by 3 bases, the J end by 3 bases, with 17 bases between. This CDR3 region has 16 residues. Per the germline V gene, CDR1 is LNHDA and CDR2 is SQIVND (reference sequence). The CDR3 region is CASSIQTEPGDYGYTF. CDR3 in DNA: TGTGCCAGTAGTATCCAGACGGAACCCGGGGACTATGGCTACACCTTC.

The chain couples TRBV6-1 to TRBJ2-1; D is ambiguous. Looked up from germline, CDR1 is MNHNS and CDR2 is SASEGT. Trimming removed 6 bases from V and 0 bases from J, with 12 bases in between. This CDR3 is built from 15 residues. As DNA, the CDR3 is TGTGCCAGCAGGCCGGGCTCGAGCTCCTACAATGAGCAGTTCTTC. Protein: CASRPGSSSYNEQFF.

The chain recombines TRBV18 with TRBJ2-1; 10 nucleotides line up with TRBD1. Germline V gene sequence: CDR1 KGHSH, CDR2 LQKENI. The CDR3 consists of 15 residues. V lost 3 bases, J lost 9 bases, and 8 bases stayed unmatched. CDR3 residues: CASSPDRGRVSEQFF. In DNA, the CDR3 is TGTGCCAGCTCACCTGACAGGGGGCGAGTAAGTGAGCAGTTCTTC.

The gene calls are TRBV4-2 and TRBJ2-3; D is ambiguous. Germline V CDR1 and CDR2: LGHNA, YNFKEQ. V was pared by 1 base and J by 0 bases, with 8 bases between. CDR3 length: 15 amino acids. This CDR3 is CASSQAARSTDTQYF. In DNA form, the CDR3 reads TGTGCCAGCAGCCAAGCGGCCCGGAGCACAGATACGCAGTATTTT.

This clone was seen just once. The sample holds other DNA sequences that translate to the same CDR3. This CDR3 is CASSGTGFNEKLFF. The CDR3, as DNA: TGTGCCAGCAGCGGAACAGGGTTTAATGAAAAACTGTTTTTT. The V and J genes are TRBV2 and TRBJ1-4; perhaps TRBD1 as D (6 bases). The germline gives CDR1 SNHLY, CDR2 FYNNEI. V was cut by 6 bases and J by 4 bases, with 12 bases left in between. The CDR3 is 14 residues long.